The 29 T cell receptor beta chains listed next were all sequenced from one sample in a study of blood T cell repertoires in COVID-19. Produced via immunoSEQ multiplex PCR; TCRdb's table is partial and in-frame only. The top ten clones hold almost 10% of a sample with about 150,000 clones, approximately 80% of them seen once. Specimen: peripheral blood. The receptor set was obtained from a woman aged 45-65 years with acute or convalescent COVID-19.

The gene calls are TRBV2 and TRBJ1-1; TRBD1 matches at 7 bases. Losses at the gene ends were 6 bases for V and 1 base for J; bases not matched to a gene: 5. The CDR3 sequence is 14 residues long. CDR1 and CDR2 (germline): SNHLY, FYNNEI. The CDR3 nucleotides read TGTGCCAGCAGCAGGACAGGAACGAACACTGAAGCTTTCTTT. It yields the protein CASSRTGTNTEAFF.

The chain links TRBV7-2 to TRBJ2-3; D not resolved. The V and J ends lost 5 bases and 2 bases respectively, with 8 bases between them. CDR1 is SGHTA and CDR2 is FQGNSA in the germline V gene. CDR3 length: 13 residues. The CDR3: CASSQTTTDTQYF. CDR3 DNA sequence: TGTGCCAGCAGCCAAACTACCACAGATACGCAGTATTTT.

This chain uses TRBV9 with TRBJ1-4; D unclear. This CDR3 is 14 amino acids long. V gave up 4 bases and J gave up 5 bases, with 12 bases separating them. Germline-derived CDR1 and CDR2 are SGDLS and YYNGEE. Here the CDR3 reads CASSPIGSNEKLFF. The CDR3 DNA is TGTGCCAGCAGCCCTATAGGGAGCAATGAAAAACTGTTTTTT.

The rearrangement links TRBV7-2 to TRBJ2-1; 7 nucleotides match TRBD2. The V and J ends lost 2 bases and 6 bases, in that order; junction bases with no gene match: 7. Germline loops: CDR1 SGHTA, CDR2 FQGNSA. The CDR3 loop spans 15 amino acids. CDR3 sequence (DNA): TGTGCCAGCAGCTTATTATCGGGGAGGGCCAATGAGCAGTTCTTC. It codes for CASSLLSGRANEQFF.

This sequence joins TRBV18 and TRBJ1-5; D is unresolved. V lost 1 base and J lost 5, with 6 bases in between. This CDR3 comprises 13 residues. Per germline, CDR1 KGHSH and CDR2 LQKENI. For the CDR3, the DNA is TGTGCCAGCTCACCACTCGCAGATCAGCCCCAGCATTTT. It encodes CASSPLADQPQHF.

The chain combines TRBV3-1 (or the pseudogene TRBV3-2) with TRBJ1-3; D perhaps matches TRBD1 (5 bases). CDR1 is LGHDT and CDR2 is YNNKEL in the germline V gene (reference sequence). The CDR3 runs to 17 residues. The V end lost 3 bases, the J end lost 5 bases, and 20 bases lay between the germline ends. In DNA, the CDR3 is TGTGCCAGCAGCCATGGATTGGGGCAGGGTAAAAGAAACACCATATATTTT. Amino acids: CASSHGLGQGKRNTIYF.

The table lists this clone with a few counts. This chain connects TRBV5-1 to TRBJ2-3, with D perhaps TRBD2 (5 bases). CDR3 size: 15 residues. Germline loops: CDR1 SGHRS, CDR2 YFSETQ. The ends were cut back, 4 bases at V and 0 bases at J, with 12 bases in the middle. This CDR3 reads CASSAGYTSTDTQYF. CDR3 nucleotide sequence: TGCGCCAGCAGCGCGGGCTACACTAGCACAGATACGCAGTATTTT.

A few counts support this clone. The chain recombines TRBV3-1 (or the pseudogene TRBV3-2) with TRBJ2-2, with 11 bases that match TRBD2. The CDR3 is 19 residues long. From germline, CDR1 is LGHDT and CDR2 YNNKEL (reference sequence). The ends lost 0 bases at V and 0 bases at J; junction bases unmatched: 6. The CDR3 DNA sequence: TGTGCCAGCAGCCAAGAATACTTTAGCGGGGGGGCGAACACCGGGGAGCTGTTTTTT. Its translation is CASSQEYFSGGANTGELFF.

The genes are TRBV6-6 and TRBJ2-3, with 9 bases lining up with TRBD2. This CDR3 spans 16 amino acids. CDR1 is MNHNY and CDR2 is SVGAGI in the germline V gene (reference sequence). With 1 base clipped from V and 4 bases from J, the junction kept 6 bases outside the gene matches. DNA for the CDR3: TGTGCCAGCAGTTACTTAGGACTAGCGATAGCAGATACGCAGTATTTT. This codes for CASSYLGLAIADTQYF.

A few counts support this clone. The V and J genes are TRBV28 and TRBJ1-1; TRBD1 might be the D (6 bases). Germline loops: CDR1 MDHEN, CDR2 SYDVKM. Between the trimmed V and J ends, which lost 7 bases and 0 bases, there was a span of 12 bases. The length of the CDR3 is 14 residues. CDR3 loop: CASTPGGLNTEAFF. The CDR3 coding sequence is TGTGCCAGCACCCCGGGGGGCCTGAACACTGAAGCTTTCTTT.

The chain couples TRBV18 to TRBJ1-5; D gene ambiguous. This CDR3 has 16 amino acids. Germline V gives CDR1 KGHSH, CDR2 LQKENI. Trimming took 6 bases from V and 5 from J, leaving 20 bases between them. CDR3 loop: CASSPNPSGNHQPQHF. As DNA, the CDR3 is TGTGCCAGCTCTCCAAATCCGTCGGGGAACCATCAGCCCCAGCATTTT.

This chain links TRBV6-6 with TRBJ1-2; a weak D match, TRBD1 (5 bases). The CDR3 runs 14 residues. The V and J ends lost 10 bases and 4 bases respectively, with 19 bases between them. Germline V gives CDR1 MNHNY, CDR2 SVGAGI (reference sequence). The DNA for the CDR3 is TGTGCCACCCAAGGTGGGGGGGGTAGCTATGGCTACACCTTC. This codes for CATQGGGGSYGYTF.

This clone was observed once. For the CDR3, the DNA is TGTGCCAGCAGCCAAGTAGAACTAGCCACCTACGAGCAGTACTTC. Residues: CASSQVELATYEQYF. The V call is TRBV4-2, the J call TRBJ2-7; D might be TRBD2 (6 bases). The CDR3 covers 15 residues. Trimming left V 1 base short and J 2 bases short, with 12 bases between. Germline V lookup: CDR1 LGHNA, CDR2 YNFKEQ.

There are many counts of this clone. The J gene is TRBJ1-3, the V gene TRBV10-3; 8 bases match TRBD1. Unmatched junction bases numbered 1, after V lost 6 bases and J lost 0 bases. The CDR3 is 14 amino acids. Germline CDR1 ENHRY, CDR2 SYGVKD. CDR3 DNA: TGTGCCATCAGGGACAGGGTCTCTGGAAACACCATATATTTT. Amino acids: CAIRDRVSGNTIYF.

CDR3 region: CASSEGVLQPQHF. As DNA, the CDR3 is TGCGCCAGCAGTGAAGGGGTGCTGCAGCCCCAGCATTTT. The V gene is TRBV10-2, the J gene TRBJ1-5; TRBD1 might be the D (5 bases). CDR1 is WSHSY, CDR2 SAAADI, per germline. With 3 bases removed from V and 7 bases from J, the gap between germline ends came to 10 bases. The CDR3 loop spans 13 amino acids.

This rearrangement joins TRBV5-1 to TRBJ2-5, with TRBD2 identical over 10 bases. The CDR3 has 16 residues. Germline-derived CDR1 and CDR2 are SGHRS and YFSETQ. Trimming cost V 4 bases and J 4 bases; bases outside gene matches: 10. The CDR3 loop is CASSHTSGGARETQYF. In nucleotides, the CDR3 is TGCGCCAGCAGCCACACCAGCGGGGGGGCCCGAGAGACCCAGTACTTC.

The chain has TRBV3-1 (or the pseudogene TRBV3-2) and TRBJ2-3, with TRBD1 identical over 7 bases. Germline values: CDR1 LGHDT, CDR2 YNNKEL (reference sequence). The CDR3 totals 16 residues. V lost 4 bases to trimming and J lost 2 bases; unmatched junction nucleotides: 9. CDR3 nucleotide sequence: TGTGCCAGCAGCCGAGCAGGGACAGCGAACACAGATACGCAGTATTTT. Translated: CASSRAGTANTDTQYF.

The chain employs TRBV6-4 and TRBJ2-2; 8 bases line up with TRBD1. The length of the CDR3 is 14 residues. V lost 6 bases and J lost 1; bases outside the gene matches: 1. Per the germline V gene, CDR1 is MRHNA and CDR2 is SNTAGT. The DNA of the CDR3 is TGTGCCAGCAGAGGACAGGGGAACACCGGGGAGCTGTTTTTT. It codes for CASRGQGNTGELFF.

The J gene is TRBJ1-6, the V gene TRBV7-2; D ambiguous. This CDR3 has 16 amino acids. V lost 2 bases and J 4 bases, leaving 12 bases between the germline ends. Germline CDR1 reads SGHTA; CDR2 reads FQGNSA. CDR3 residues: CASSLYAGSYNSPLHF. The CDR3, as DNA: TGTGCCAGCAGCTTATATGCGGGGAGTTATAATTCACCCCTCCACTTT.

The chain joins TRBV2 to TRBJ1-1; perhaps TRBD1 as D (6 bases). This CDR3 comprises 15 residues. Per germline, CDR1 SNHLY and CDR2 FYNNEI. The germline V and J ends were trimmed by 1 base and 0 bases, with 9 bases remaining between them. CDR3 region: CASSEDQGMNTEAFF. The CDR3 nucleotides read TGTGCCAGCAGTGAAGATCAGGGGATGAACACTGAAGCTTTCTTT.

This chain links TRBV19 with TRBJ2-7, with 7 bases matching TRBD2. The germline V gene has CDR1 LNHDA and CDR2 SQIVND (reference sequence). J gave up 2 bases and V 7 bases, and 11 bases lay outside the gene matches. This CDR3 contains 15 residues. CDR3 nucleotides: TGTGCCAGTACCCCCGGGCCTAGCGGTCCCTACGAGCAGTACTTC. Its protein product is CASTPGPSGPYEQYF.

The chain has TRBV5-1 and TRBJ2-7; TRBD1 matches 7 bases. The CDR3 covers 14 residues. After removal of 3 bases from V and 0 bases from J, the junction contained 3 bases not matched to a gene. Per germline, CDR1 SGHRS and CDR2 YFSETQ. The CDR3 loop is CASSWDSPSYEQYF. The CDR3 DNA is TGCGCCAGCAGCTGGGACAGCCCCTCCTACGAGCAGTACTTC.

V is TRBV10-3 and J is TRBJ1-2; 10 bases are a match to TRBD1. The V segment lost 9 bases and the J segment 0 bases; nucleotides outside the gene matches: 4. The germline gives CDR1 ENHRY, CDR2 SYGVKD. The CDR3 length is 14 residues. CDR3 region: CAIGTGAANYGYTF. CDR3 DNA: TGTGCCATTGGGACAGGGGCAGCTAACTATGGCTACACCTTC.

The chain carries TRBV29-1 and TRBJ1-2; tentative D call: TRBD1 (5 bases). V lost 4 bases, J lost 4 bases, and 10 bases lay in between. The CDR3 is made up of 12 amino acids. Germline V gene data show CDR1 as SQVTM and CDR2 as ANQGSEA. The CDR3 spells CSVGGTGYGYTF. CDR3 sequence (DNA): TGCAGCGTTGGAGGTACAGGCTATGGCTACACCTTC.

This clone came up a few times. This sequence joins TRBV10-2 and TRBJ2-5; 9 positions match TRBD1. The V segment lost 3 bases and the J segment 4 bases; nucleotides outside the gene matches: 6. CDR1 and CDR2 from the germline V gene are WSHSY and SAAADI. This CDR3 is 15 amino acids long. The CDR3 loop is CASSEGTGSGETQYF. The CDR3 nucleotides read TGCGCCAGCAGTGAAGGGACAGGGTCAGGAGAGACCCAGTACTTC.

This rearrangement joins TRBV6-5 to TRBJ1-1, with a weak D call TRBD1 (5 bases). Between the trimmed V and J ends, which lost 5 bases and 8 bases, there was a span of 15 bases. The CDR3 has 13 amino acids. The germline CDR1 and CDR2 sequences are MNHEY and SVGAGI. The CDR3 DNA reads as TGTGCCAGCAGTCAGATGAACAGGATAGAAGCTTTCTTT. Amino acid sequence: CASSQMNRIEAFF.

The CDR3 bases are TGTGCCAGCAGCTCCTGGACAGGGGAAAACATTCAGTACTTC. It encodes CASSSWTGENIQYF. The chain employs TRBV5-6 and TRBJ2-4, with TRBD1 matching 9 bases. The CDR3 extends over 14 amino acids. The germline gives CDR1 SGHDT, CDR2 YYEEEE. Germline trimming cut 3 bases from V and 5 bases from J; bases unmatched to any gene: 3.

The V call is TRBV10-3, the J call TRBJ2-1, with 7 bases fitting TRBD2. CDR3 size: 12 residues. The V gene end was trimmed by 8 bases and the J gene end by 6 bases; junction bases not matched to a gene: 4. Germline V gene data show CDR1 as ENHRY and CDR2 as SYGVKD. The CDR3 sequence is CAIGIAGNEQFF. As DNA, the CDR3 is TGTGCCATCGGGATAGCGGGCAATGAGCAGTTCTTC.

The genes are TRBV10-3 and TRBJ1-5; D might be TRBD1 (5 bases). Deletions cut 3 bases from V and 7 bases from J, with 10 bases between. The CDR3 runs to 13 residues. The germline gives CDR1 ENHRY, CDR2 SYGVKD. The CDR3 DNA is TGTGCCATCAGTGATCGGGGGGAGCAGCCCCAGCATTTT. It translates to CAISDRGEQPQHF.